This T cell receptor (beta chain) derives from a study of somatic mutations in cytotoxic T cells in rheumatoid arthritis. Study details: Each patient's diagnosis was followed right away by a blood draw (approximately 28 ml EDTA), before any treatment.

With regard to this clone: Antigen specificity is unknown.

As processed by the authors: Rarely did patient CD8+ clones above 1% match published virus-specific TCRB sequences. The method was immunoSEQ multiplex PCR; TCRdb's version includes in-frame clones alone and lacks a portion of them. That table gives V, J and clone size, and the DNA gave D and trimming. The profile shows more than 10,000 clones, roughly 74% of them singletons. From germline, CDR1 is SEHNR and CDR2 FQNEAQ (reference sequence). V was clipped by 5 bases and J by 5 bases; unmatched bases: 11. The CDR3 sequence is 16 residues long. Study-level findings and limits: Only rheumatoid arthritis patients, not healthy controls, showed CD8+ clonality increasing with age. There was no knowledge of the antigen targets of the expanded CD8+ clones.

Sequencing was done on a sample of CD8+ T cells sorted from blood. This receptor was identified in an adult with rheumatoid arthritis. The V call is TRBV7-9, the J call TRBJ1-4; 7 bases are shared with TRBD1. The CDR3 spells CASSQKSGTENEKLFF. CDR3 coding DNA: TGTGCCAGCAGCCAGAAATCCGGGACAGAAAATGAAAAACTGTTTTTT.